A single sample is the source of the 9 T cell receptor beta chains below, sequenced in a study of OX40 agonist ivuxolimab in advanced cancers. The library was generated by the immunoSEQ multiplex PCR assay. TCRdb took over this immuneACCESS table, retaining in-frame rearrangements with V and J assigned. Such tables are incomplete; in checked studies, under half of the missing clones stem from an unresolved V gene, and the remainder is unexplained. In all, the sample holds about 51,000 clones, and about 86% of those were seen once. 2.5% to 3.5% of the sample is taken by the ten largest. The sample here was CD4+ or CD8+ T cells sorted from blood, taken in a trial of the OX40 agonist ivuxolimab. The receptors originated from an adult with an advanced solid tumor such as melanoma, head and neck, liver or kidney cancer.

The chain employs TRBV18 and TRBJ1-5, with 7 bases fitting TRBD1. J gave up 3 bases and V 1 base, and 6 bases lay outside the gene matches. Germline V gene sequence: CDR1 KGHSH, CDR2 LQKENI. The CDR3 length is 16 residues. This CDR3 is CASSPQGAGYNQPQHF. The DNA of the CDR3 is TGTGCCAGCTCACCACAGGGGGCAGGGTACAATCAGCCCCAGCATTTT.

This clone was seen a few times. The chain has TRBV7-9 and TRBJ2-7; D is ambiguous. The germline V gene encodes CDR1 SEHNR and CDR2 FQNEAQ (reference sequence). Trimming cost V 5 bases and J 0 bases, with 11 bases left between them. The length of the CDR3 is 14 residues. The CDR3: CASSASAVSYEQYF. The CDR3 region has the DNA TGTGCCAGCAGCGCATCGGCCGTCTCCTACGAGCAGTACTTC.

Comments on this clone: This same CDR3 is encoded by further DNA sequences in the sample. The chain couples TRBV15 to TRBJ2-1, with D maybe TRBD2 (5 bases). The V gene lost 0 bases and the J gene lost 5 bases, with 8 bases spanning the gap. Germline CDR1 is LNHNV and CDR2 is YYDKDF (reference sequence). The length of the CDR3 is 14 residues. The CDR3 loop reads CATSRDGGNNEQFF. The CDR3 bases are TGTGCCACCAGCAGAGATGGAGGCAACAATGAGCAGTTCTTC.

V and J are TRBV18 and TRBJ1-3; 9 bases match TRBD1. Germline V gene data show CDR1 as KGHSH and CDR2 as LQKENI. V lost 6 bases to trimming and J lost 4 bases; unmatched junction nucleotides: 7. CDR3 length: 15 residues. This CDR3 reads CASSPTGGGGNTIYF. In DNA, the CDR3 is TGTGCCAGCTCGCCGACAGGGGGAGGAGGAAACACCATATATTTT.

To note about this clone: Other DNA variants within this sample encode the same CDR3. The chain recombines TRBV19 with TRBJ2-3; D is perhaps TRBD1 (7 bases). The germline gives CDR1 LNHDA, CDR2 SQIVND (reference sequence). The V gene lost 3 bases and the J gene lost 7 bases, with 17 bases spanning the gap. The CDR3 is 15 amino acids. The CDR3 nucleotides read TGTGCCAGTAGTATTCAGGGGGGCAGTCCCTATACGCAGTATTTT. It specifies CASSIQGGSPYTQYF.

The J gene is TRBJ2-5, the V gene TRBV18; D remains unclear. CDR1 and CDR2 (germline): KGHSH, LQKENI. The ends were cut back, 3 bases at V and 1 base at J, with 6 bases in the middle. The CDR3 length is 13 residues. DNA for the CDR3: TGTGCCAGCTCACCCGACCTCCAAGAGACCCAGTACTTC. Amino acid sequence: CASSPDLQETQYF.

The chain combines TRBV5-1 with TRBJ2-3; tentatively, D is TRBD2 (6 bases). CDR3 length: 13 residues. CDR1 is SGHRS, CDR2 YFSETQ, per germline. Trimming left V 4 bases short and J 6 bases short, with 12 bases between. The DNA for the CDR3 is TGCGCCAGCAGCGGGGACTTGAAGGATACGCAGTATTTT. It specifies CASSGDLKDTQYF.

The J gene is TRBJ1-2, the V gene TRBV11-2; D is uncertain. Trimming left V 0 bases short and J 14 bases short, with 19 bases between. There are 14 residues in the CDR3. Germline lookup yields CDR1 SGHAT and CDR2 FQNNGV. In DNA, the CDR3 is TGTGCCAGCAGCTTAGAGGGTCCTCTACACCTTAAGACCTTC. As protein: CASSLEGPLHLKTF.

The chain joins TRBV6-5 to TRBJ2-7; maybe TRBD1 (6 bases). V lost 5 bases and J lost 2, with 16 bases in between. The length of the CDR3 is 15 residues. The V gene's germline CDR1 is MNHEY and CDR2 SVGAGI. CDR3 loop: CASSAGQTLAYEQYF. The CDR3 DNA reads TGTGCCAGCAGTGCCGGACAGACCCTCGCCTACGAGCAGTACTTC.